One T cell receptor (beta chain) is described in this entry. The table lists this clonotype with many counts. The antigen it recognizes is unknown. Base qualities are missing; no much larger clone stands one base away. This sample was included in a study of neurological immune-mediated disorders (dated by TCRdb to the late 2010s). In terms of the full investigation: Among the roughly 35 multiple sclerosis patients, relapsing-remitting MS accounted for around 30 and secondary progressive MS accounted for 3. Using UMI-based sequencing, the study compared peripheral blood TCR-beta repertoires from patients with HTLV-I-associated myelopathy (HAM/TSP), patients with multiple sclerosis, and healthy controls. The roughly 99 TCR-beta libraries covered PBMC samples along with longitudinal samples, technical triplicates, and paired sorted CD4+ and CD8+ T-cell subsets. Of the approximately 68 subjects in the cohort, about 14 were HAM/TSP patients, about 35 were multiple sclerosis patients, and 20 were healthy controls. Overall study results and their limits: The MS cluster was not associated with any clinical or MRI features, and the authors stated that larger cohorts are needed. The highest TCR clonal expansion was observed in HAM/TSP patients, whereas the lowest was observed in MS patients, even when compared with healthy controls. In a phylogenetic analysis, the repertoires of 18 out of 34 MS patients fell into a single cluster of related CDR3 sequences, pointing to a possible signature at the repertoire level. Expanded clones from different subjects shared no identical CDR3 amino acid sequences, which suggests that TCR-beta repertoires were private in all groups.

Trimming at the junction amounts to 3 bases on V and 8 bases on J, and the germline ends lie 2 bases apart. The CDR3 spans 10 residues, from the cysteine through the phenylalanine. CDR3 DNA only is kept here, 30 bases in frame from base 1. The germline V gene (reference sequence) sets CDR1 to LGHDT and CDR2 to YNNKEL. For the unsorted PBMC libraries, 2 million PBMCs were stored in RNAlater at -80 degrees C until RNA extraction and were used to generate the libraries. The multiple sclerosis patients were enrolled in a US clinical protocol that used magnetic resonance imaging to evaluate disease progression. Peripheral blood underwent Ficoll-Hypaque density gradient centrifugation to isolate PBMCs, which were then cryopreserved in liquid nitrogen. cDNA was synthesized by template-switch 5'RACE using a primer with a 10-nucleotide random unique molecular identifier that tagged each TCR transcript. Every sequencing run yielded over 170 million TCR-beta sequences covering 15-18 subjects. The RNeasy kit was used to extract total RNA. The KAPA Real-time Library Amplification kit was used to amplify TCR-beta VDJ regions with primers for the TCR constant region and the 5'RACE anchor. Sample indexes and Illumina adaptors were added in a first PCR, and a second PCR then increased library yield. After Ampure bead purification, the roughly 650 bp TCR product was size-selected on a 2% E-gel SizeSelection system. Before pooling, libraries had their quality checked on a Bioanalyzer, their concentration measured with Qubit, and their quantity determined with the Kapa Library Quantification kit. Paired-end 2 x 150 bp sequencing of the libraries was performed on an Illumina HiSeq 2500. To increase sequence diversity, about 25-31% phiX was spiked into each library pool. The paper's data handling went like this. The UMI-based MiGEC pipeline processed quality-filtered reads and removed over 80% of raw TCR sequences during error correction. VDJ genes were aligned to IMGT germline references, and clonotypes were defined by unique CDR3 amino acid sequence plus V-J genes. Clonal expansion, Shannon diversity and CDR3 relatedness were evaluated with VDJtools (CalcPairwiseDistances, ClusterSamples), while phylogenetic trees were built in CLCbio workbench. Using coefficient-of-variation modelling across technical triplicates, the study counted a clone as expanded if it had at least 8 unique UMIs. TCRdb reran the public reads through fastp at Q25 and MiXCR, keeping productive beta chains. Identical CDR3 protein sequences are pooled into one entry, listed with their most common genes and DNA. The V and J calls reflect TCRdb's pipeline rather than the authors' work. The sample table shows tens of thousands of distinct CDR3 sequences, and 3% to 3.5% are seen once. 5.9% of the sample comes from the top ten.

This receptor was identified in a man aged 40-50 years with multiple sclerosis. What was sequenced was PBMCs. The rearranged chain carries TRBV3-1 and TRBJ2-1, with the D segment identity uncertain. The DNA is as follows: TGTGCCAGCAGCCAGGATGAGCAGTTCTTC. This encodes CASSQDEQFF.